Listed below are T cell receptor beta chains from one sample, sequenced in a study of T cells after yellow fever vaccination. TCRdb passed the 5' RACE reads through MiXCR, listing each CDR3 protein once. The sample lists roughly 250,000 distinct CDR3 sequences; 10% to 15% were seen once. Sample: CD4+ T cells sorted from PBMCs, taken 45 days after the yellow fever booster vaccination. These receptors came from a man younger than 40 who received the YFV17D yellow fever vaccine. Each CDR3 is given with its conserved first and last residue. D genes are given only for firm matches. The size entry is marked missing in some rows and otherwise reads once, few, many or a size class.

abundance	d_gene	j_gene	v_gene	CDR3nt	CDR3aa
-	-	TRBJ2-1	TRBV5-4	TGTGCCAGCAGCTCGTGGTGGGCAGAGGAGCAGTTCTTC	CASSSWWAEEQFF
-	TRBD2	TRBJ2-5	TRBV5-4	TGTGCCAGCAGCAGCGGGACTTCACAAGAGACCCAGTACTTC	CASSSGTSQETQYF
few	-	TRBJ2-3	TRBV7-2	TGTGCCAGCAGCCTGCGGCAGCTGAGCACAGATACGCAGTATTTT	CASSLRQLSTDTQYF
-	TRBD1	TRBJ2-2	TRBV12-3/TRBV12-4	TGTGCCAGCAGTTTAGGACAGGGGGGCACCGGGGAGCTGTTTTTT	CASSLGQGGTGELFF
-	-	TRBJ1-1	TRBV14	TGTGCCAGCAGCGTCACACTGAACACTGAAGCTTTCTTT	CASSVTLNTEAFF
few	-	TRBJ2-5	TRBV7-2	TGTGCCAGCAGCCCGGCTCTTGCCCGAGAGCCCCAGTACTTC	CASSPALAREPQYF
few	-	TRBJ2-4	TRBV15	TGTGCCACCAGCAGAGCTCCCGGTAGGGCCGAAAACATTCAGTACTTC	CATSRAPGRAENIQYF
few	-	TRBJ1-1	TRBV7-2	TGTGCCAGCAGCACAGACAGGTTGAACACTGAAGCTTTCTTT	CASSTDRLNTEAFF
-	TRBD1	TRBJ2-1	TRBV7-2	TGTGCCAGCAGCTTTGGGACAGTTGACAATGAGCAGTTCTTC	CASSFGTVDNEQFF
few	-	TRBJ1-5	TRBV12-3/TRBV12-4	TGTGCCAGCACTCAAACAGATATACGCAATCAGCCCCAGCATTTT	CASTQTDIRNQPQHF
few	-	TRBJ2-2	TRBV5-6	TGTGCCAGCAGCTCTAACCCCGGGGAGCTGTTTTTT	CASSSNPGELFF
-	-	TRBJ2-5	TRBV10-2	TGCGCCAGCAGTGGTCGGGAGACGTACGAGACCCAGTACTTC	CASSGRETYETQYF
-	-	TRBJ2-5	TRBV7-6	TGTGCCACCTCTGTGGGGGAAGGAAAGACCCAGTACTTC	CATSVGEGKTQYF